The present TCR beta chain was sequenced within a study of T cells in Graves' hyperthyroidism and ophthalmopathy. Study outcomes and limitations: Blood shared most expanded thyroid clonotypes above 0.001.

Trimming removed 4 bases from V and 2 bases from J; junction bases left unmatched: 6. This CDR3 comprises 14 residues. The germline gives CDR1 SGHRS, CDR2 YFSETQ. Graves' hyperthyroidism was deemed stable absent ophthalmopathy progression within 18 months. Patients with uncontrolled infections, other autoimmune diseases, pregnancy or lactation were excluded. Based on clinical symptoms, serum thyroxine and TRAb, thyroid ultrasound and orbital computed tomography, diagnoses were reached. This clonotype was seen a handful of times. What it binds is not known. Amplification targeted TCR beta CDR3 regions from RNA transcripts. The primer set for the first-round RT-PCR of the TCR CDR3 was HTBI. TCRdb processed the multiplex PCR reads anew with MiXCR; each CDR3 protein has one entry. Of a few hundred thousand distinct CDR3 sequences listed, around a fifth are singletons.

The TCR sequence derives from a woman in her 50s with Graves' hyperthyroidism. This rearrangement joins TRBV5-1 to TRBJ2-7, with 7 bases matching TRBD1. Sequencing was done on a sample of blood. The CDR3 nucleotides read TGCGCCAGCAGCCCCGGGACAGTTACCTACGAGCAGTACTTC. Protein product: CASSPGTVTYEQYF.